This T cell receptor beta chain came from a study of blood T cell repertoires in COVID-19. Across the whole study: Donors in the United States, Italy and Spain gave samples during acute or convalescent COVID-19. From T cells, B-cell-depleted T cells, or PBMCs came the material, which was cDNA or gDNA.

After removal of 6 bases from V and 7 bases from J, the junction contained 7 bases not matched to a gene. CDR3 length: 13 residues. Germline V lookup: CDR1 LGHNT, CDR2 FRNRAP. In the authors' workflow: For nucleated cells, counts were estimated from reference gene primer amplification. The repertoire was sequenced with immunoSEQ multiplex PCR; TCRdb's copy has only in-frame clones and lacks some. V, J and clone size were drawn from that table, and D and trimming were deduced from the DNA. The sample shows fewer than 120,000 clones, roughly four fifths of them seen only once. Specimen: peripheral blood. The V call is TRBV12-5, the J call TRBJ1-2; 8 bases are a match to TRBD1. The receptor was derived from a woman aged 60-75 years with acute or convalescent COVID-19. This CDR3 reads CASGTTGVGGYTF. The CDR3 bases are TGTGCTAGTGGGACGACAGGGGTAGGTGGCTACACCTTC.